Below, one T cell receptor beta chain is given with its context. No cognate antigen has been identified for it. Qualities for individual bases were not recorded, and no much larger clone is one base off. TCRbeta CDR3 regions were amplified from genomic DNA by means of the immunoSEQ Assay, a bias-controlled multiplex PCR. Concerning the study's data processing: Within the assay, amplification of reference gene primers was used to estimate how many nucleated cells each sample contained. To quantify the absolute abundance of each unique TCRbeta CDR3 rearrangement, sequence reads were collapsed and filtered. Productive Simpson clonality was computed per sample as the square root of Simpson's diversity index over productive rearrangements. What TCRdb holds here is the immuneACCESS table cut down to in-frame rearrangements. Part of the clones is not present; checked against another copy, under half of the missing clones reflect an unresolved V gene, and the others are unexplained. From that table come the V and J calls and clone size; the DNA was used to work out D and trimming. The sample yields 350,000 or so clones; approximately 90% were counted once. Together, the top ten hold 3% to 4% of the sample.

The entry originates in a study of blood T cell repertoires in COVID-19 (dated by TCRdb to about 2020). For context, the study as a whole: Samples covering the acute and convalescent phases of COVID-19 were provided by collaborators in the United States, Italy and Spain. The material from the prospective study consisted of cDNA or gDNA derived from T cells, B-cell-depleted T cells, or PBMCs. The dataset comprised deeply sampled blood TCRbeta repertoires from subjects exposed to, actively infected with, or recovered from COVID-19. The repertoires were made available in a free public database intended to serve as a resource for research on the immune response to SARS-CoV-2. Samples were obtained from the ongoing ImmuneRACE study (first 160 participants) and from 1,254 subjects provided by 6 global collaborators. A de-identified subject ID, COVID-19 status, age in years and sex were almost always included in the sample metadata. Where available, HLA class I and class II types were obtained from metadata supplied by the sample provider rather than from assay-based typing.

Reading the germline V gene gives CDR1 SQVTM and CDR2 ANQGSEA. Its CDR3 holds 15 amino acids, cysteine through phenylalanine. Of the read, only the CDR3 DNA is kept; its 45 bases are in frame from base 1. Ends trimmed: V by 3 bases, J by 1 base; bases unmatched to a gene: 8. What the research found in general, with its limitations: Clinical and demographic metadata were provided uncurated, with the amount varying by source and participant.

One collaborating source in Seattle enrolled patients during active infection and followed them longitudinally through the course of disease. Each collaborating institution followed its own protocols to collect whole blood in K2EDTA tubes. For TCRbeta analysis, collaborators shipped samples in one of three forms: frozen whole blood, isolated PBMCs, or DNA extracted from either of those sample types. Sequencing input: peripheral blood. The TCR sequence derives from a woman aged 60-75 years with COVID-19, enrolled during active disease. This sequence uses TRBV29-1 and TRBJ1-1; 7 bases in the middle match TRBD1. The CDR3 has the sequence CSVDFTGVKNTEAFF. The DNA reads TGCAGCGTTGATTTTACAGGGGTCAAGAACACTGAAGCTTTCTTT.